Listed below are T cell receptor beta chains from one sample, sequenced in a study of blood T cell repertoires in COVID-19. Measured with immunoSEQ multiplex PCR; TCRdb has only the in-frame clones, and not every one. The repertoire consists of about 180,000 clones, with about nine tenths occurring once and the leading ten covering roughly 3.7%. Specimen: peripheral blood. The receptors come from a woman younger than 45 with acute or convalescent COVID-19. Each CDR3 is given with its conserved first and last residue. The D gene is left open where the match is weak. The size field is filled for only some rows; it gives once, few, many or a size class.

cdr3_length d_call j_call v_call clone_size cdr3_nt cdr3_aa
11 - TRBJ1-1 TRBV29-1 - TGCAGCTATTCGGTGAACACTGAAGCTTTCTTT CSYSVNTEAFF
11 - TRBJ2-5 TRBV25-1 - TGTGCCAGCAGTGAATTCGGGACCCAGTACTTC CASSEFGTQYF
11 - TRBJ2-1 TRBV28 - TGTGCCAGCAGAGGGGACAATGAGCAGTTCTTC CASRGDNEQFF
17 TRBD1 TRBJ2-5 TRBV25-1 - TGTGCCAGCATTGGCCCCCTCCAGGGGGCTGTGGGAGAGACCCAGTACTTC CASIGPLQGAVGETQYF
15 TRBD1 TRBJ1-2 TRBV7-9 - TGTGCCAGCAGCTTACCGGGGACAGCATCGGGTGGCTACACCTTC CASSLPGTASGGYTF
15 - TRBJ2-2 TRBV15 - TGTGCCACCAGCAGACAGAACAGGGTATTAGGGGAGCTGTTTTTT CATSRQNRVLGELFF
13 - TRBJ1-5 TRBV12-3/TRBV12-4 - TGTGCCAGCAGTTTATTCGGCAATCAGCCCCAGCATTTT CASSLFGNQPQHF
14 TRBD2 TRBJ2-1 TRBV28 - TGTGCCAGCAGCCCTCGTGGCGGGAGCAATGAGCAGTTCTTC CASSPRGGSNEQFF
12 - TRBJ2-3 TRBV10-1 - TGCGCCAGCAGCCCGGGAGCAGATACGCAGTATTTT CASSPGADTQYF
16 TRBD2 TRBJ2-1 TRBV27 - TGTGCCAGCAGTCCTTCTAGCGGGAGGGCCGGGAATGAGCAGTTCTTC CASSPSSGRAGNEQFF
15 - TRBJ1-6 TRBV3-1/TRBV3-2 - TGTGCCAGCAGCCCCCAGGGGAGGGTTAATTCACCCCTCCACTTT CASSPQGRVNSPLHF
12 TRBD1 TRBJ2-7 TRBV10-1 - TGCGCCAGCCCAGGGACAGCATACGAGCAGTACTTC CASPGTAYEQYF
17 - TRBJ2-4 TRBV4-1 - TGCGCCAGCTCGAGGCTAGATCAATCCCTGGCCAAAAACATTCAGTACTTC CASSRLDQSLAKNIQYF
17 TRBD1 TRBJ1-1 TRBV5-1 - TGCGCCAGCAGCCCTATATCCGGGACAGGGGTGAACACTGAAGCTTTCTTT CASSPISGTGVNTEAFF
14 - TRBJ2-7 TRBV5-6 - TGTGCCAGCAGCTTCCGGTCTCCCGGGTACGAGCAGTACTTC CASSFRSPGYEQYF
17 TRBD2 TRBJ2-3 TRBV9 - TGTGCCAGCAGCGTAGGGGCGGGAGGGCCCTCCGTAGATACGCAGTATTTT CASSVGAGGPSVDTQYF
18 TRBD1 TRBJ2-7 TRBV28 once TGTGCCAGCACCCTCATTAGGCCCGTCGGGACAGGAACCTACGAGCAGTACTTC CASTLIRPVGTGTYEQYF
14 - TRBJ2-2 TRBV7-2 - TGTGCCAGCAGCTTAGTCCAACGGGGCGGGGAGCTGTTTTTT CASSLVQRGGELFF
15 TRBD1 TRBJ2-7 TRBV30 - TGTGCCTGGAGTTACCCCGGGACAGTAACTTACGAGCAGTACTTC CAWSYPGTVTYEQYF
14 TRBD1 TRBJ1-5 TRBV19 - TGTGCCAGTAGTTTCCGGACAGGTTATCAGCCCCAGCATTTT CASSFRTGYQPQHF
13 - TRBJ1-3 TRBV9 - TGTGCCAGCAGCGCCGCCCCGGGGGACACCATATATTTT CASSAAPGDTIYF
13 - TRBJ2-2 TRBV12-3/TRBV12-4 - TGTGCCAGCAGTCCAGCCCGGGCCGGGGAGCTGTTTTTT CASSPARAGELFF
16 TRBD2 TRBJ2-1 TRBV27 - TGTGCCAGCAGTTTCCGAATGAAGCGGGAGGAGAATGAGCAGTTCTTC CASSFRMKREENEQFF
12 - TRBJ2-5 TRBV15 - TGTGCCACCAGCAGAGAGAGGGAGACCCAGTACTTC CATSRERETQYF
19 TRBD2 TRBJ2-1 TRBV7-2 few TGTGCCAGCAGCCAGGGGAGCCGGGGACTAGCGGGAGGGAACAATGAGCAGTTCTTC CASSQGSRGLAGGNNEQFF
18 TRBD2 TRBJ2-1 TRBV19 - TGTGCCAGTAAAAGGGGACGCGGGAGCGCCATACCATACAATGAGCAGTTCTTC CASKRGRGSAIPYNEQFF
15 TRBD2 TRBJ2-7 TRBV28 once TGTGCCAGCAGTTCAGTCGGGGGGGGAGTCTACGAGCAGTACTTC CASSSVGGGVYEQYF
15 - TRBJ2-1 TRBV5-1 - TGCGCCAGCAGCTCCAGGGGGGATTCCTACAATGAGCAGTTCTTC CASSSRGDSYNEQFF
14 TRBD2 TRBJ2-1 TRBV2 - TGTGCCAGCTCCCGACTAGCGGGGTACAATGAGCAGTTCTTC CASSRLAGYNEQFF
17 TRBD1 TRBJ1-3 TRBV5-1 few TGCGCCAGCAGATACGATGGACAGGCCCGCTCTGGAAACACCATATATTTT CASRYDGQARSGNTIYF
17 TRBD1 TRBJ1-4 TRBV11-2 - TGTGCCAGCAGCTCCTCCAACCGACAGGGAAAAAATGAAAAACTGTTTTTT CASSSSNRQGKNEKLFF
15 - TRBJ2-2 TRBV9 - TGTGCCAGCAGCGAGCAGGGTGGACACACCGGGGAGCTGTTTTTT CASSEQGGHTGELFF
16 - TRBJ2-1 TRBV18 - TGTGCCAGCTCACCCCGGACAGCGGTGGTTGACAATGAGCAGTTCTTC CASSPRTAVVDNEQFF
15 TRBD1 TRBJ1-1 TRBV10-1 - TGCGCCAGCAGTGACCGCCGGGACAGAACCACTGAAGCTTTCTTT CASSDRRDRTTEAFF
15 - TRBJ2-5 TRBV30 - TGTGCCTGGAGTGAAAGAGGCCGACCCCGGGAGACCCAGTACTTC CAWSERGRPRETQYF
15 - TRBJ1-6 TRBV4-1 - TGCGCCAGCTCACAGGGTAGGACCTATAATTCACCCCTCCACTTT CASSQGRTYNSPLHF
13 - TRBJ2-1 TRBV15 - TGTGCCACCAGCAGAGATAGGGCGGGATCGGAGTTCTTC CATSRDRAGSEFF
11 - TRBJ1-4 TRBV20-1 - TGCAGTGTACCAATGGGGGGAAAACTGTTTTTT CSVPMGGKLFF
13 TRBD1 TRBJ1-2 TRBV5-1 - TGCGCCAGCAGCTTCGGGGACAGGGGTGGCTACACCTTC CASSFGDRGGYTF
15 TRBD1 TRBJ1-2 TRBV11-2 - TGTGCCAGCAGCTTAGCCCTCGGACAGGGTAGAGGCTACACCTTC CASSLALGQGRGYTF
11 - TRBJ2-1 TRBV7-9 - TGTGCCAGCAGCCTGGTCCAGGGGCAGTTCTTC CASSLVQGQFF
12 - TRBJ1-1 TRBV29-1 - TGCAGCGTCCAGCCCAGGTACACTGAAGCTTTCTTT CSVQPRYTEAFF
15 - TRBJ1-3 TRBV11-2 - TGTGCCAGCAGCTTAGTACCAGGGACTGGAAACACCATATATTTT CASSLVPGTGNTIYF
14 - TRBJ1-5 TRBV2 - TGTGCCAGCAGTGAAATATTATCCGATCAGCCCCAGCATTTT CASSEILSDQPQHF
13 - TRBJ2-3 TRBV6-5 - TGTGCCAGTCGGACACGCGGCACAGATACGCAGTATTTT CASRTRGTDTQYF
15 TRBD2 TRBJ2-1 TRBV5-6 - TGTGCCAGCAGCCGTGCAACTAGCGGGTTCAATGAGCAGTTCTTC CASSRATSGFNEQFF
13 - TRBJ2-3 TRBV12-3/TRBV12-4 - TGTGCCAGCTCTAGCTTACCCACAGATACGCAGTATTTT CASSSLPTDTQYF
15 - TRBJ2-1 TRBV12-1 few TGTGCCAGCAGCTTTGGTAGTTTCTGGTGCGATGAGCAGTTCTTC CASSFGSFWCDEQFF
13 - TRBJ2-5 TRBV28 - TGTGCCAGCAGTTTAACTAGTTTGGAGACCCAGTACTTC CASSLTSLETQYF
16 - TRBJ1-2 TRBV6-6 - TGTGCCAGCAGCCTTGCGTCCCCCGCTCGGGGGGAAGGCTACACCTTC CASSLASPARGEGYTF
16 - TRBJ2-6 TRBV5-1 - TGCGCCAGCAGCTCTGATCTGGCAGCTGGGGCCAACGTCCTGACTTTC CASSSDLAAGANVLTF
14 TRBD1 TRBJ2-3 TRBV15 - TGTGCCACCAGCAGCAGTAAAAACAGGGGTACGCAGTATTTT CATSSSKNRGTQYF
14 - TRBJ2-7 TRBV7-9 - TGTGCCAGCAGCAATCGCGGGACTCCCTACGAGCAGTACTTC CASSNRGTPYEQYF
15 - TRBJ2-3 TRBV5-1 - TGCGCCAGCAGCTTTTTCGGGTCTAGCACAGATACGCAGTATTTT CASSFFGSSTDTQYF
11 TRBD1 TRBJ1-2 TRBV10-3 few TGTGCCATCAGAGGACAGGATGGCTACACCTTC CAIRGQDGYTF
12 - TRBJ1-1 TRBV7-9 - TGTGCCAGCAGCTTAGACTATACGACCTTTGGCTTT CASSLDYTTFGF
12 - TRBJ2-1 TRBV5-1 - TGCGCCAGCAGCTTGGGGGGCGATGAGCAGTTCTTC CASSLGGDEQFF
14 - TRBJ1-4 TRBV5-1 - TGCGCCAGCAGCTTTTTCGGAGGTGATGAAAAACTGTTTTTT CASSFFGGDEKLFF